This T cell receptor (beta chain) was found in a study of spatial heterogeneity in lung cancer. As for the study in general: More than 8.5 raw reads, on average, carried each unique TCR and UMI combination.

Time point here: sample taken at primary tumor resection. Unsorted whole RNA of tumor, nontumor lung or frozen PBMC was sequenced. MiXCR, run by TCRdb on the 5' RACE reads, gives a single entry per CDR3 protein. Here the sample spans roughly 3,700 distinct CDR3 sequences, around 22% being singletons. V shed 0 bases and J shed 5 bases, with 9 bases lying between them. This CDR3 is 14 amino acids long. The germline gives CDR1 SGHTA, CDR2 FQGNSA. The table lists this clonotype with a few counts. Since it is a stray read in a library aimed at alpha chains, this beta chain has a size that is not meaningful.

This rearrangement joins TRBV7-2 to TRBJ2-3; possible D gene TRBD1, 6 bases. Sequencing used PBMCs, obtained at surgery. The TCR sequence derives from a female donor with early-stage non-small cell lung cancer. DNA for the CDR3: TGTGCCAGCAGCTTAGCCCTACAGGGAGATACGCAGTATTTT. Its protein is CASSLALQGDTQYF.